The 9 T cell receptor beta chains listed next were all sequenced from one sample in a study of T cells in localized non-small cell lung cancer. The assay was immunoSEQ multiplex PCR, and TCRdb's table has in-frame clones only and misses some. The sample includes approximately 15,000 clones, approximately 85% seen only once; the top ten take about 25%. The input for sequencing was peripheral blood, taken before any cancer treatment. The receptors originated from an older female donor with stage I squamous cell lung carcinoma.

The chain is built from TRBV27 and TRBJ1-1; TRBD1 agrees at 7 bases. The CDR3 has 14 amino acids. J gave up 0 bases and V 5 bases, and 3 bases lay outside the gene matches. CDR1 MNHEY and CDR2 SMNVEV come from the germline V gene (reference sequence). CDR3 loop: CASSQQGLNTEAFF. Here the CDR3 DNA reads TGTGCCAGCAGTCAACAGGGGCTGAACACTGAAGCTTTCTTT.

The J gene is TRBJ1-1, the V gene TRBV19; D unresolved. This CDR3 spans 15 amino acids. Germline-derived CDR1 and CDR2 are LNHDA and SQIVND (reference sequence). The V end was cut by 3 bases, the J end by 3 bases, with 14 bases between. DNA of the CDR3: TGTGCCAGTAGTATTTCGGTATCCATTCACACTGAAGCTTTCTTT. Its protein product is CASSISVSIHTEAFF.

This chain connects TRBV5-4 to TRBJ2-3; the D gene is possibly TRBD1 (6 bases). The CDR3 runs to 16 residues. Deletions cut 4 bases from V and 2 bases from J, with 17 bases between. Germline V gene sequence: CDR1 SGHNT, CDR2 YYREEE (reference sequence). This CDR3 reads CASSPRLQGNTDTQYF. CDR3 in DNA: TGTGCCAGCAGCCCGCGGTTACAGGGAAACACAGATACGCAGTATTTT.

This chain links TRBV5-5 with TRBJ2-7, with D hard to call. V lost 0 bases and J lost 1, with 8 bases in between. Germline V gene sequence: CDR1 SGHKS, CDR2 YYEKEE (reference sequence). This CDR3 is 14 amino acids long. Here the CDR3 DNA reads TGTGCCAGCAGCTTGGATATAAGTTCCTACGAGCAGTACTTC. Translated: CASSLDISSYEQYF.

The V call is TRBV7-8, the J call TRBJ1-4; TRBD1 agrees at 10 bases. V shed 1 base and J 6 bases; nucleotides not matched to a gene: 2. CDR1 is SGHVS, CDR2 FQNEAQ, per germline. The CDR3 loop spans 15 amino acids. The CDR3 DNA sequence: TGTGCCAGCAGCTTAGAAGGGACAGGGGATGAAAAACTGTTTTTT. Its protein product is CASSLEGTGDEKLFF.

V and J are TRBV30 and TRBJ2-4, with D tentatively TRBD2 (5 bases). The CDR3 loop spans 14 amino acids. Germline V lookup: CDR1 GTSNPN, CDR2 SVGIG (reference sequence). V was cut by 0 bases and J by 2 bases, with 8 bases left in between. CDR3 amino acids: CAWSVLGSKNIQYF. In nucleotides, the CDR3 is TGTGCCTGGAGTGTACTAGGGTCCAAAAACATTCAGTACTTC.

The V gene is TRBV6-1, the J gene TRBJ2-6, with D unclear. The CDR3 is 15 residues long. Germline CDR1 is MNHNS and CDR2 is SASEGT. The germline V and J ends were trimmed by 3 bases and 0 bases, with 6 bases remaining between them. CDR3 nucleotide sequence: TGTGCCAGCAGTGAGTCATCCTCTGGGGCCAACGTCCTGACTTTC. Translating gives CASSESSSGANVLTF.

This chain joins TRBV27 and TRBJ2-5; perhaps TRBD2 as D (7 bases). The CDR3 consists of 13 residues. The germline V gene has CDR1 MNHEY and CDR2 SMNVEV (reference sequence). V was clipped by 5 bases and J by 3 bases, with 10 bases between them. In nucleotides, the CDR3 is TGTGCCAGCAGTGAGGGGGGGAAAGAGACCCAGTACTTC. It yields the protein CASSEGGKETQYF.

CDR3: CASSPRGAGDTQYF. The CDR3 nucleotides are TGTGCCAGCAGCCCCCGAGGGGCGGGAGATACGCAGTATTTT. The chain carries TRBV6-6 and TRBJ2-3, with D possibly being TRBD1 or TRBD2 (5 bases each). The CDR3 is 14 amino acids. Germline CDR1 MNHNY, CDR2 SVGAGI (reference sequence). V was shortened by 6 bases and J by 5 bases, with 15 bases between the two germline ends.